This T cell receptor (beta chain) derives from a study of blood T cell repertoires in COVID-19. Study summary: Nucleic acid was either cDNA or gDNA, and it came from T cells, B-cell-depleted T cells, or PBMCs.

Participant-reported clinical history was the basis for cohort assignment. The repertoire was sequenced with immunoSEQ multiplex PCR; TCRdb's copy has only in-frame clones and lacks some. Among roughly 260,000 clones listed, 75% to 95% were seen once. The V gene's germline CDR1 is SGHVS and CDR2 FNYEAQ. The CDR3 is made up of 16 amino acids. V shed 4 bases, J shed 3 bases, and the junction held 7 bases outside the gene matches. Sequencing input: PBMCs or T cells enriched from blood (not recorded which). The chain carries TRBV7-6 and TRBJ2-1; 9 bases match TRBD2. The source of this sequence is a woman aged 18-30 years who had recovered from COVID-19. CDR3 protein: CASSSETSGSYNEQFF. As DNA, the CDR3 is TGTGCCAGCAGCTCCGAGACTAGCGGCAGCTACAATGAGCAGTTCTTC.